This T cell receptor beta chain was documented in a study of lymphopenia after photon versus proton radiotherapy (dated by TCRdb to between 2019 and 2020). Broadly, across the study: The immunological effects of photon versus proton radiation therapy were compared in patients with gastrointestinal tumors who developed high-grade lymphopenia. The 15 to 25 patients in the cohort had gastrointestinal tumors, were treated with either photon or proton therapy, and subsequently developed lymphopenia. The goal of the study was to describe how the two radiation modalities differ in their effects on the immune system. On the study overall, not on this receptor specifically: The survival association was examined only in patients who died, and the authors described better survival with proton therapy as a possibility, not as a demonstrated result. After the lymphocyte count nadir, repertoires from photon-treated patients showed oligoclonal expansion, particularly of CD8+ Temra cells, and this expansion drove the decline in diversity. During treatment, patients who received photon therapy lost naive T cells and TCR diversity and gained effector/memory populations, whereas patients who received proton therapy remained relatively stable. Across the cohort, an inverse correlation was found between a larger post-nadir drop in TCR diversity and overall survival time among patients who died.

A note on this clone: What this receptor recognizes is not known. No quality values exist for individual bases; no much larger clone is one base distant.

Library preparation was by the immunoSEQ multiplex PCR assay. T cell repertoires were profiled with deep sequencing of rearranged TCR beta loci together with multiparametric flow cytometry. This immuneACCESS table, as held by TCRdb, lists in-frame sequences with V and J called but not all clones. Of the missing ones, under half trace to an unresolved V gene in checked studies; the others have no known cause. The sample profile shows roughly 25,000 clones; more than 90% of them were found once. Of the sample, approximately 0.74% falls within the top ten clones. The CDR3, from cysteine to phenylalanine, totals 13 residues. Only the CDR3 DNA stays, 39 bases, in frame from base 1. Relative to germline, V is 1 base shorter and J is 0 bases shorter, with 3 bases between their ends. As encoded in the germline V gene, CDR1 is LGHNA while CDR2 is YSLEER.

Sequencing used peripheral blood, obtained from a patient treated with photon-based radiotherapy. The clonotype was recovered from a woman aged 45 to 65 with cholangiocarcinoma. The receptor chain draws on TRBV4-3 and TRBJ1-1, with the D gene not clear enough to name. The nucleotide sequence reads TGCGCCAGCAGCCAAGTAGTGAACACTGAAGCTTTCTTT. It is translated as CASSQVVNTEAFF.